These 27 T cell receptor beta chains originate from one sample sequenced in a study of T cell responses to AZD1222 COVID-19 vaccine. The repertoire was sequenced with immunoSEQ multiplex PCR; TCRdb's copy has only in-frame clones and lacks some. The sample holds 150,000 or so clones, about 88% seen once. Sequenced material: peripheral blood, taken on day 0 of AZD1222 vaccination. These receptors were obtained from an adult in good health.

With respect to this clone: Other DNA sequences in the same sample also yield this CDR3. The chain uses TRBV5-1 and TRBJ1-5; no reliable D call. V lost 0 bases and J lost 0, with 4 bases in between. CDR3 length: 14 residues. Germline values: CDR1 SGHRS, CDR2 YFSETQ. The CDR3 DNA is TGCGCCAGCAGCTTGGACGGTAGCAATCAGCCCCAGCATTTT. Residues: CASSLDGSNQPQHF.

This clone was seen only a few times. V is TRBV28 and J is TRBJ2-2; D is ambiguous. Germline CDR1 reads MDHEN; CDR2 reads SYDVKM. Trimming stripped 6 bases from V and 8 bases from J, with 7 bases between. The CDR3 covers 11 residues. The DNA for the CDR3 is TGTGCCAGCAGCATCCCGGGGGAGCTGTTTTTT. It codes for CASSIPGELFF.

The chain carries TRBV18 and TRBJ2-5, with D unclear. CDR3 length: 13 residues. CDR1 and CDR2 (germline): KGHSH, LQKENI. Trimming removed 2 bases at V and 3 bases at J, with 7 bases between. The CDR3 loop reads CASSPLTKETQYF. The CDR3, as DNA: TGTGCCAGCTCACCATTGACCAAAGAGACCCAGTACTTC.

This clone has a single count. This chain uses TRBV13 with TRBJ1-2; possible D gene TRBD1, 5 bases. The CDR3 covers 13 residues. With 5 bases removed from V and 7 bases from J, the gap between germline ends came to 14 bases. Germline assignment: CDR1 PRHDT and CDR2 FYEKMQ (reference sequence). For the CDR3, the DNA is TGTGCCAGCAGCGCCCAGAGGGGAGGTGGCTACACCTTC. This codes for CASSAQRGGGYTF.

J is TRBJ2-3 and V is TRBV7-3; 11 positions match TRBD2. Germline V gene sequence: CDR1 SGHTA, CDR2 FQGTGA. This CDR3 is built from 15 residues. J was trimmed by 4 bases and V by 5 bases; bases with no gene match: 5. CDR3: CASSHSGGAPDTQYF. DNA for the CDR3: TGTGCCAGCAGCCATAGCGGGGGGGCCCCAGATACGCAGTATTTT.

This clone has just a few counts. The chain couples TRBV11-2 to TRBJ1-1; D not resolved. The CDR3 sequence is 12 residues long. Germline V gene sequence: CDR1 SGHAT, CDR2 FQNNGV. Trimming pared 5 bases from V and 5 bases from J, leaving 9 bases between. The CDR3 protein is CASSEGRTEAFF. The CDR3 DNA reads TGTGCCAGCAGCGAAGGGAGGACTGAAGCTTTCTTT.

The chain has TRBV15 and TRBJ2-3; D gene uncertain. This CDR3 has 17 residues. Germline V gene lookup returns CDR1 LNHNV and CDR2 YYDKDF (reference sequence). V was clipped by 0 bases and J by 0 bases, with 13 bases between them. The CDR3 nucleotides are TGTGCCACCAGCAGAGATCGTGGGTTTCCTAGCACAGATACGCAGTATTTT. The encoded protein is CATSRDRGFPSTDTQYF.

This chain joins TRBV7-9 and TRBJ2-7, with D perhaps matching TRBD1 (5 bases). This CDR3 comprises 12 residues. V was cut by 4 bases and J by 3 bases, with 7 bases left in between. CDR1 and CDR2 from the germline V gene are SEHNR and FQNEAQ (reference sequence). The CDR3 loop is CASSYQGYEQYF. The CDR3 coding sequence is TGTGCCAGCAGCTACCAGGGCTACGAGCAGTACTTC.

The chain carries TRBV2 and TRBJ1-2; no firm D call. Trimming shortened V by 6 bases and J by 0 bases, and 17 bases separated the two germline ends. Germline V gene data show CDR1 as SNHLY and CDR2 as FYNNEI. The CDR3 length is 16 residues. The DNA for the CDR3 is TGTGCCAGCAGGATAGGTAGTACAGACCCTAACTATGGCTACACCTTC. Translation gives CASRIGSTDPNYGYTF.

The DNA for the CDR3 is TGTGCCAGCAGTCACGACAGGAACTATGGCTACACCTTC. This gives the protein CASSHDRNYGYTF. The V gene is TRBV6-5, the J gene TRBJ1-2, with D tentatively TRBD1 (6 bases). The CDR3 has 13 residues. Trimming cost V 5 bases and J 2 bases, with 9 bases left between them. The V gene's germline CDR1 is MNHEY and CDR2 SVGAGI.

The rearrangement uses TRBV19 and TRBJ1-5, with TRBD1 identical over 7 bases. The CDR3 has 14 amino acids. The V gene end was trimmed by 5 bases and the J gene end by 3 bases; junction bases not matched to a gene: 4. CDR1 and CDR2 from the germline V gene are LNHDA and SQIVND (reference sequence). CDR3 sequence (DNA): TGTGCCAGTAGTCGGGACAGCCTCAATCAGCCCCAGCATTTT. Translated: CASSRDSLNQPQHF.

The rearrangement links TRBV28 to TRBJ2-5; D is unclear. This CDR3 comprises 13 residues. Trimming cost V 3 bases and J 4 bases, with 9 bases left between them. Germline V gives CDR1 MDHEN, CDR2 SYDVKM. CDR3 in amino acids: CASSFGIRETQYF. The CDR3 region has the DNA TGTGCCAGCAGTTTTGGTATACGAGAGACCCAGTACTTC.

The V call is TRBV6-5, the J call TRBJ1-6; D remains unclear. Germline V CDR1 and CDR2: MNHEY, SVGAGI. Trimming took 0 bases from V and 9 from J, leaving 15 bases between them. CDR3 length: 16 amino acids. The CDR3 nucleotides are TGTGCCAGCAGTTACTCGTTTAGAGAGGGAAGTTCACCCCTCCACTTT. Protein: CASSYSFREGSSPLHF.

The gene calls are TRBV23-1 and TRBJ1-1, with unresolved D. TRBV23-1 is given ORF status, its function remaining uncertain. V dropped 0 bases and J dropped 0 bases, with 8 bases sitting between them. This CDR3 has 15 residues. The CDR3 loop is CASSQSSSMNTEAFF. The CDR3 coding sequence is TGCGCCAGCAGTCAATCATCGTCAATGAACACTGAAGCTTTCTTT.

The V call is TRBV6-1, the J call TRBJ2-3; 8 nucleotides match TRBD2. The CDR3 covers 18 residues. Germline CDR1 and CDR2: MNHNS and SASEGT. Trimming took 2 bases from V and 4 from J; bases not matched to a gene: 14. The CDR3 DNA is TGTGCCAGCAGTGAAATAGGCCCCGGGACTAGGGGGGCAGATACGCAGTATTTT. Amino acid sequence: CASSEIGPGTRGADTQYF.

This clone came up once. The chain uses TRBV19 and TRBJ2-3; D might be TRBD2 (6 bases). Germline lookup yields CDR1 LNHDA and CDR2 SQIVND (reference sequence). CDR3 size: 14 residues. The ends were cut back, 7 bases at V and 1 base at J, with 12 bases in the middle. The CDR3 bases are TGTGCCAGTACGGGCGGGGCCCGCACAGATACGCAGTATTTT. It codes for CASTGGARTDTQYF.

The chain joins TRBV3-1 (or the pseudogene TRBV3-2) to TRBJ1-2, with a tentative D call TRBD1 (5 bases). CDR3 length equals 14 residues. V was shortened by 1 base and J by 4 bases, with 10 bases between the two germline ends. From germline, CDR1 is LGHDT and CDR2 YNNKEL (reference sequence). CDR3 protein: CASSQGWGSYGYTF. CDR3 nucleotide sequence: TGTGCCAGCAGCCAAGGGTGGGGCAGCTATGGCTACACCTTC.

This clone turned up a few times. The sample contains more than one DNA sequence encoding this CDR3. The chain has TRBV10-3 and TRBJ2-1; TRBD1 matches at 7 bases. V lost 2 bases to trimming and J lost 2 bases; unmatched junction nucleotides: 0. Germline V CDR1 and CDR2: ENHRY, SYGVKD. The CDR3 has 14 amino acids. CDR3: CAISEGQAYNEQFF. The DNA for the CDR3 is TGTGCCATCAGTGAGGGACAGGCCTACAATGAGCAGTTCTTC.

The chain couples TRBV18 to TRBJ1-4; D not certain. The ends were cut back, 4 bases at V and 0 bases at J, with 6 bases in the middle. The CDR3 is 14 amino acids. The germline V gene encodes CDR1 KGHSH and CDR2 LQKENI. CDR3: CASSRGATNEKLFF. The CDR3 bases are TGTGCCAGCTCACGCGGTGCAACTAATGAAAAACTGTTTTTT.

The chain uses TRBV3-1 (or the pseudogene TRBV3-2) and TRBJ1-2, with no clear D. Germline loops: CDR1 LGHDT, CDR2 YNNKEL (reference sequence). The V end was cut by 0 bases, the J end by 7 bases, with 6 bases between. The CDR3 consists of 12 residues. As DNA, the CDR3 is TGTGCCAGCAGCCAAGACTGGCTTGGCTACACCTTC. Amino acid sequence: CASSQDWLGYTF.

V and J are TRBV12-1 and TRBJ2-1. TRBV12-1 is a pseudogene segment. The CDR3 has 20 amino acids. The CDR3 bases are TGTGCCAGCAGCTTTGCAGGGACGGATTCATGCAGGAGCTCCTACAATGAGCAGTTCTTC. Translated, it gives CASSFAGTDSCRSSYNEQFF.

This clone turned up a few times. The chain employs TRBV12-5 and TRBJ2-1, with D possibly TRBD2 on 6 matching bases. Germline V CDR1 and CDR2: LGHNT, FRNRAP. V lost 3 bases to trimming and J lost 10 bases, with 10 bases between them. CDR3 size: 12 residues. The CDR3 DNA reads as TGTGCTAGTGGTTTCCTAGCGCGGGAGCAGTTCTTC. Translation gives CASGFLAREQFF.

The CDR3 sequence is CASSLYRLAAGNEQFF. CDR3 coding DNA: TGTGCCAGCAGCTTATATAGGCTAGCGGCCGGCAATGAGCAGTTCTTC. The chain carries TRBV7-8 and TRBJ2-1; 7 bases match TRBD2. The CDR3 is 16 amino acids. J lost 6 bases, V lost 2 bases, and 10 bases had no gene match. The V gene's germline CDR1 is SGHVS and CDR2 FQNEAQ.

The CDR3, as DNA: TGTGCCAGCAGTGAACGGGACACTTACGAGCAGTACTTC. Translation gives CASSERDTYEQYF. The gene calls are TRBV6-1 and TRBJ2-7; maybe TRBD1 (6 bases). CDR3 length: 13 amino acids. Germline CDR1 and CDR2: MNHNS and SASEGT. The V end lost 2 bases, the J end lost 4 bases, and 9 bases lay between the germline ends.

The V gene is TRBV5-1, the J gene TRBJ1-1, with 7 bases lining up with TRBD1. V shed 4 bases and J 1 base; nucleotides not matched to a gene: 4. Germline CDR1 is SGHRS and CDR2 is YFSETQ. The CDR3 totals 14 residues. The CDR3 bases are TGCGCCAGCAGCGATCAGGGGGGGAACACTGAAGCTTTCTTT. It codes for CASSDQGGNTEAFF.

The V gene is TRBV5-1, the J gene TRBJ2-2, with TRBD1 identical over 7 bases. This CDR3 has 15 amino acids. Germline CDR1 and CDR2: SGHRS and YFSETQ. The J segment lost 1 base and the V segment lost 4 bases, leaving 4 bases of the junction unmatched. The CDR3 protein is CASSLRTGNTGELFF. The CDR3 DNA sequence: TGCGCCAGCAGCCTCCGGACAGGGAACACCGGGGAGCTGTTTTTT.

The chain uses TRBV6-5 and TRBJ1-1; TRBD1 might be the D (5 bases). The length of the CDR3 is 14 residues. Germline CDR1 MNHEY, CDR2 SVGAGI. V was trimmed by 5 bases and J by 2 bases, leaving 12 bases between them. The CDR3 DNA is TGTGCCAGCAGTACCCGGGGGGTTAACACTGAAGCTTTCTTT. It is translated as CASSTRGVNTEAFF.